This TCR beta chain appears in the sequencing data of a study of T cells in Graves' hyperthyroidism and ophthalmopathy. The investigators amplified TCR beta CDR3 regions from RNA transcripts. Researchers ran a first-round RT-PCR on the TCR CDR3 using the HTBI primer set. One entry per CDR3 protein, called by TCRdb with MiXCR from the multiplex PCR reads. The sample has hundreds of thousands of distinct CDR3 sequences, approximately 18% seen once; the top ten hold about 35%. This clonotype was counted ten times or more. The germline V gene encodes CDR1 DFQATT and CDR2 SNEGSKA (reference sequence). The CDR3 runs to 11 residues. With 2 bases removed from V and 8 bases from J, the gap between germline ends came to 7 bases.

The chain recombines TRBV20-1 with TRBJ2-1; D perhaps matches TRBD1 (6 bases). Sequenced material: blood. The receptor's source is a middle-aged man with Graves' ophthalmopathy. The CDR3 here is CSARQGYEQFF. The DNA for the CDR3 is TGCAGTGCTAGACAGGGGTATGAGCAGTTCTTC.